Following are 5 T cell receptor beta chains from one sample sequenced in a study of human T cells and chemical hapten exposure. TCRdb re-called the RACE reads through MiXCR, storing one row per CDR3 protein. The profile covers just over 350,000 distinct CDR3 sequences, with about 6.9% appearing a single time and around 6% taken by the ten largest. The sample's time point: patch test 2, 6 weeks after DPC sensitization. Stated treatment: therapeutic diphenylcyclopropenone sensitization with weekly scalp DPC. Source: whole blood, taken in connection with sensitization to the hapten diphenylcyclopropenone (DPC). Every receptor here comes from a woman between 18 and 30 years old with alopecia areata. Some clones in this sample may be carry-over from other donors' samples.

The sample holds many counts of this clonotype. The chain is built from TRBV5-8 and TRBJ1-5; the D is unclear. V lost 1 base, J lost 3 bases, and 8 bases lay in between. In germline, CDR1 is SGHTS, CDR2 YDEGEE. The CDR3 has 14 residues. CDR3 amino acids: CASSLHPDNQPQHF. The DNA for the CDR3 is TGTGCCAGCAGCTTGCACCCGGACAATCAGCCCCAGCATTTT.

Many counts were recorded for this clonotype. The rearrangement uses TRBV7-6 and TRBJ2-3, with D unclear. The V gene lost 2 bases and the J gene lost 5 bases, with 2 bases spanning the gap. This CDR3 has 11 amino acids. In germline, CDR1 is SGHVS, CDR2 FNYEAQ. The CDR3 DNA is TGTGCCAGCAGCTTACAAGATACGCAGTATTTT. Residues: CASSLQDTQYF.

The V call is TRBV28, the J call TRBJ2-7; TRBD2 aligns across 8 bases. CDR3 length: 16 residues. Germline trimming cut 7 bases from V and 4 bases from J; bases unmatched to any gene: 15. The germline V gene has CDR1 MDHEN and CDR2 SYDVKM. The CDR3 spells CASTTPGGAQMYEQYF. The CDR3 DNA is TGTGCCAGCACTACGCCGGGGGGGGCGCAGATGTACGAGCAGTACTTC.

This clonotype was detected many times. The rearrangement uses TRBV4-1 and TRBJ1-2; D uncertain. The CDR3 has 14 amino acids. Trimming shortened V by 0 bases and J by 4 bases, and 9 bases separated the two germline ends. The germline CDR1 and CDR2 sequences are MGHRA and YSYEKL. CDR3 region: CASSQDVERYGYTF. CDR3 nucleotides: TGCGCCAGCAGCCAAGATGTCGAGCGCTATGGCTACACCTTC.

This clonotype occurred a few times. This chain links TRBV3-1 with TRBJ2-4; the match to TRBD1 covers 7 bases. The V segment lost 2 bases and the J segment 12 bases; nucleotides outside the gene matches: 4. This CDR3 has 12 amino acids. Germline V gene lookup returns CDR1 LGHDT and CDR2 YNNKEL (reference sequence). CDR3 nucleotides: TGTGCCAGCAGCCAAAGAAGGGGGCATCAGTACTTC. Its protein product is CASSQRRGHQYF.